What follows are 22 T cell receptor beta chains derived from one specimen sequenced in a study of T cells in Graves' hyperthyroidism and ophthalmopathy. RNA transcripts served as the template for amplifying TCR beta CDR3 regions. The HTBI set primed first-round TCR CDR3 RT-PCR. One entry per CDR3 protein results from TCRdb running MiXCR on the multiplex PCR reads. In the table there are some 250,000 distinct CDR3 sequences, roughly 15% of which are singletons. The sequenced sample consisted of blood. These receptor sequences come from a woman aged 40 to 49 with Graves' hyperthyroidism that later progressed to Graves' ophthalmopathy.

In this sample, this clonotype turned up many times. The chain couples TRBV7-2 to TRBJ1-4; no clear D. Germline V gives CDR1 SGHTA, CDR2 FQGNSA. V lost 6 bases, J lost 5 bases, and 16 bases lay in between. The CDR3 is 15 residues long. The CDR3 DNA follows: TGTGCCAGCAGGCTCCATCCGGTGCTAAATGAAAAACTGTTTTTT. It encodes CASRLHPVLNEKLFF.

Many counts were recorded for this clonotype. The chain uses TRBV6-1 and TRBJ1-6, with D perhaps matching TRBD1 (5 bases). There are 15 residues in the CDR3. Trimming took 1 base from V and 4 from J, leaving 8 bases between them. The germline V gene encodes CDR1 MNHNS and CDR2 SASEGT. The CDR3 DNA reads as TGTGCCAGCAGTGAAGTTGGGGGATATAATTCACCCCTCCACTTT. Translation gives CASSEVGGYNSPLHF.

This clonotype was recorded at least ten times. The V gene is TRBV2, the J gene TRBJ2-5; possible D gene TRBD1, 6 bases. Germline CDR1 is SNHLY and CDR2 is FYNNEI. The CDR3 sequence is 14 residues long. V lost 7 bases to trimming and J lost 1 base, with 13 bases between them. The CDR3 DNA sequence: TGTGCCAGCACCCGAGGACAGATCCAAGAGACCCAGTACTTC. Translated, it gives CASTRGQIQETQYF.

This clonotype was seen only a few times. The chain recombines TRBV20-1 with TRBJ2-2; TRBD2 matches 11 bases. CDR1 and CDR2 from the germline V gene are DFQATT and SNEGSKA (reference sequence). V dropped 5 bases and J dropped 0; count of bases not matched to a gene: 5. The length of the CDR3 is 16 residues. The chain's CDR3 is CSALGLAEPNTGELFF. The CDR3, as DNA: TGCAGTGCTTTGGGACTAGCGGAACCGAACACCGGGGAGCTGTTTTTT.

This clonotype has more than one count but fewer than ten. This chain connects TRBV19 to TRBJ2-7; D call uncertain. The germline V and J ends were trimmed by 4 bases and 2 bases, with 3 bases remaining between them. The CDR3 is 11 amino acids. The V gene's germline CDR1 is LNHDA and CDR2 SQIVND (reference sequence). The CDR3 DNA follows: TGTGCCAGTAGTACCACCTACGAGCAGTACTTC. This sequence encodes CASSTTYEQYF.

This clonotype has ten or more counts. J is TRBJ1-2 and V is TRBV18, with TRBD1 as a possible D gene (5 bases). The CDR3 is made up of 15 amino acids. In germline, CDR1 is KGHSH, CDR2 LQKENI. Trimming left V 6 bases short and J 1 base short, with 15 bases between. For the CDR3, the DNA is TGTGCCAGCTCTTCTCTGAGGGGCGATAACTATGGCTACACCTTC. Its translation is CASSSLRGDNYGYTF.

This clonotype was observed many times. The V call is TRBV6-1, the J call TRBJ2-1; tentative D call: TRBD1 (6 bases). Germline CDR1 reads MNHNS; CDR2 reads SASEGT. V lost 4 bases, J lost 5 bases, and 15 bases lay in between. The CDR3 spans 15 residues. The CDR3 nucleotides read TGTGCCAGCAGTGGTCCAGGGGCCCATCACAATGAGCAGTTCTTC. Protein product: CASSGPGAHHNEQFF.

This clonotype was counted at least ten times. The chain uses TRBV11-2 and TRBJ2-1; D remains unclear. The V gene's germline CDR1 is SGHAT and CDR2 FQNNGV. With 6 bases removed from V and 10 bases from J, the gap between germline ends came to 13 bases. The CDR3 is 12 amino acids. This CDR3 is CASSLTGPEQFF. For the CDR3, the DNA is TGTGCCAGCAGTCTGACGGGCCCGGAGCAGTTCTTC.

This clonotype was found many times. V usage is TRBV18 and J usage is TRBJ1-1; possible D gene TRBD1, 6 bases. V gave up 3 bases and J gave up 1 base, with 9 bases separating them. The CDR3 runs to 14 residues. Germline V CDR1 and CDR2: KGHSH, LQKENI. Here the CDR3 DNA reads TGTGCCAGCTCACCGCTACAGGGGAACACTGAAGCTTTCTTT. Translating it yields CASSPLQGNTEAFF.

This clonotype has a count of ten or more. This chain uses TRBV14 with TRBJ2-5; TRBD1 matches 9 bases. Germline V gene data show CDR1 as SGHDN and CDR2 as FVKESK. V lost 6 bases, J lost 7 bases, and 6 bases stayed unmatched. The CDR3 runs 13 residues. As DNA, the CDR3 is TGTGCCAGCAGGGGACAGGGCCGGGCGACCCAGTACTTC. Residues: CASRGQGRATQYF.

Ten or more counts support this clonotype. J is TRBJ2-3 and V is TRBV20-1; D perhaps matches TRBD2 (6 bases). This CDR3 spans 11 amino acids. Germline CDR1 reads DFQATT; CDR2 reads SNEGSKA (reference sequence). V lost 3 bases and J 12 bases, leaving 13 bases between the germline ends. The CDR3 coding sequence is TGCAGTGCTAGTTTGGCGGGACCCCAGTATTTT. Its translation is CSASLAGPQYF.

Many counts were recorded for this clonotype. The chain carries TRBV10-3 and TRBJ1-2; D unresolved. V was shortened by 2 bases and J by 2 bases, with 6 bases between the two germline ends. The CDR3 has 13 amino acids. Germline CDR1 and CDR2: ENHRY and SYGVKD. The CDR3 here is CAISEVSNYGYTF. The CDR3 DNA sequence: TGTGCCATCAGTGAGGTCAGCAACTATGGCTACACCTTC.

This clonotype was seen at least ten times. This chain connects TRBV7-9 to TRBJ2-1; D remains ambiguous. The CDR3 has 13 residues. V lost 4 bases to trimming and J lost 8 bases, with 12 bases between them. Looked up from germline, CDR1 is SEHNR and CDR2 is FQNEAQ (reference sequence). The CDR3 region has the DNA TGTGCCAGCAGCTCCTTAGGGTCCCATGAGCAGTTCTTC. This encodes CASSSLGSHEQFF.

This clonotype was observed a handful of times. This chain connects TRBV4-1 to TRBJ2-1; TRBD2 matches at 11 bases. In germline, CDR1 is MGHRA, CDR2 YSYEKL. This CDR3 spans 16 amino acids. Trimming removed 0 bases from V and 7 bases from J; junction bases left unmatched: 5. The CDR3 DNA is TGCGCCAGCAGCCAAGAACTAGCGGGAGCTCGAAATGAGCAGTTCTTC. Protein: CASSQELAGARNEQFF.

The chain has TRBV12-3 or TRBV12-4 and TRBJ2-2; TRBD2 matches at 12 bases. Trimming removed 7 bases from V and 4 bases from J; junction bases left unmatched: 4. This CDR3 has 15 residues. The CDR3 region is CASTETSGSTGELFF. CDR3 nucleotide sequence: TGTGCCAGCACAGAGACTAGCGGGAGCACCGGGGAGCTGTTTTTT.

This clonotype showed up many times. V and J are TRBV19 and TRBJ1-1, with 10 bases fitting TRBD1. V was pared by 2 bases and J by 5 bases, with 5 bases of the junction left unmatched. The V gene's germline CDR1 is LNHDA and CDR2 SQIVND (reference sequence). This CDR3 region has 15 residues. The CDR3, as DNA: TGTGCCAGTAGTATACAGCCGGGACAGGGGACTGAAGCTTTCTTT. Its protein product is CASSIQPGQGTEAFF.

With regard to this clonotype: With a much larger clone just one base away, this may be a read error. This chain uses TRBV25-1 with TRBJ2-5; D ambiguous. CDR3 length: 13 residues. Trimming left V 3 bases short and J 10 bases short, with 15 bases between. The germline gives CDR1 MGHDK, CDR2 SYGVNS. CDR3 DNA: TGTGCCAGCAGTGACTGGAATGAGAAGAGCCAGTACTTC. The encoded protein is CASSDWNEKSQYF.

This clonotype has a count of ten or more. The V call is TRBV28, the J call TRBJ2-7; D is unclear. Trimming removed 8 bases at V and 3 bases at J, with 14 bases between. The CDR3 runs 13 residues. Germline values: CDR1 MDHEN, CDR2 SYDVKM. CDR3 residues: CASGKRRVYEQYF. CDR3 coding DNA: TGTGCCAGCGGAAAACGACGAGTCTACGAGCAGTACTTC.

This clonotype was counted at least ten times. J is TRBJ2-5 and V is TRBV12-3 or TRBV12-4; TRBD2 aligns across 7 bases. The CDR3 loop spans 14 amino acids. The ends lost 3 bases at V and 2 bases at J; junction bases unmatched: 3. The CDR3 loop reads CASSLTSYQETQYF. As DNA, the CDR3 is TGTGCCAGCAGTTTGACTAGCTATCAAGAGACCCAGTACTTC.

This clonotype occurred many times. The chain has TRBV19 and TRBJ1-6, with D possibly matching TRBD1 (5 bases). The V and J ends lost 3 bases and 7 bases respectively, with 10 bases between them. This CDR3 region has 14 residues. Germline loops: CDR1 LNHDA, CDR2 SQIVND (reference sequence). The DNA of the CDR3 is TGTGCCAGTAGTATCGACCGGGGGAATTCACCCCTCCACTTT. Amino acid sequence: CASSIDRGNSPLHF.

V is TRBV6-1 and J is TRBJ2-1; 13 bases fit TRBD2. V dropped 5 bases and J dropped 9; count of bases not matched to a gene: 7. Germline-derived CDR1 and CDR2 are MNHNS and SASEGT. The CDR3 contains 15 residues. CDR3 sequence: CASSKGLAGVSEQFF. Here the CDR3 DNA reads TGTGCCAGCAGTAAAGGACTAGCGGGAGTTAGTGAGCAGTTCTTC.

This clonotype was counted ten times or more. The chain has TRBV3-1 and TRBJ2-5; no firm D call. This CDR3 region has 16 residues. Germline V gives CDR1 LGHDT, CDR2 YNNKEL (reference sequence). The V and J ends lost 0 bases and 1 base respectively, with 12 bases between them. In nucleotides, the CDR3 is TGTGCCAGCAGCCAAGATATAGCAGCGACCCAAGAGACCCAGTACTTC. This gives the protein CASSQDIAATQETQYF.